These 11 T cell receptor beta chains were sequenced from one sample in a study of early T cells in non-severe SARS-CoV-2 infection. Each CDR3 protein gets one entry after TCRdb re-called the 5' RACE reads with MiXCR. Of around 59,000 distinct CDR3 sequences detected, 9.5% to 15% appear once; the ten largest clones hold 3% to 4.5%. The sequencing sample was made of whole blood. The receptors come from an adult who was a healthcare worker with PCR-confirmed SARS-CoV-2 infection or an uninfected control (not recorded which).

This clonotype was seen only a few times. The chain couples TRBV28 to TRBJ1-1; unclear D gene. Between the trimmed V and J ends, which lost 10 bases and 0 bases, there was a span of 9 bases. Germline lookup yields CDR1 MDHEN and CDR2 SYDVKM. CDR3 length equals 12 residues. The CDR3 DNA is TGTGCCACCTCTGGCGTGAACACTGAAGCTTTCTTT. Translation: CATSGVNTEAFF.

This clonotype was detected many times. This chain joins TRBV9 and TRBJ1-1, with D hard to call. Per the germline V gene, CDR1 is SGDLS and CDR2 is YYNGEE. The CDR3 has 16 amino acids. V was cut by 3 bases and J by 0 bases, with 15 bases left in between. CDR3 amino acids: CASSAPRESLNTEAFF. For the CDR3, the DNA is TGTGCCAGCAGCGCCCCCCGGGAGAGCCTGAACACTGAAGCTTTCTTT.

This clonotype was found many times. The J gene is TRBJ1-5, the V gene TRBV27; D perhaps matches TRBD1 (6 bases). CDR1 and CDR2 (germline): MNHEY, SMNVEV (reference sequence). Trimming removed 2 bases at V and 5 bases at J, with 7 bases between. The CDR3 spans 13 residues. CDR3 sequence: CASSLEGDQPQHF. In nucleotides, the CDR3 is TGTGCCAGCAGTTTAGAGGGGGATCAGCCCCAGCATTTT.

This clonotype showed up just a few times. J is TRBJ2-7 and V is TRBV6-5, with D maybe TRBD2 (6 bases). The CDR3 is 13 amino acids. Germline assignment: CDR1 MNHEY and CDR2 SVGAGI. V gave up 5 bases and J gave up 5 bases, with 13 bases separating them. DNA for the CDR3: TGTGCCAGCAGTGCTGATACGGGAGACGAGCAGTACTTC. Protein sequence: CASSADTGDEQYF.

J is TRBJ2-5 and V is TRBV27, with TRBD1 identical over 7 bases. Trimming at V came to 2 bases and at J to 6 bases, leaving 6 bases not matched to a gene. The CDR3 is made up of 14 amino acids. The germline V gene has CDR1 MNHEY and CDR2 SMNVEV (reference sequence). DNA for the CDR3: TGTGCCAGCAGTTTAAGCCAGGGGGTGAAGACCCAGTACTTC. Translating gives CASSLSQGVKTQYF.

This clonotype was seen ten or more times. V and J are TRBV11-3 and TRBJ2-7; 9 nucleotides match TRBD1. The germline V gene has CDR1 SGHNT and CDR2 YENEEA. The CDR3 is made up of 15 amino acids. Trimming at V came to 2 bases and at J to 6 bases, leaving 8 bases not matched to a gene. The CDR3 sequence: CASSLSPGQGSEQYF. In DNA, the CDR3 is TGTGCCAGCAGCTTATCCCCGGGACAGGGCAGCGAGCAGTACTTC.

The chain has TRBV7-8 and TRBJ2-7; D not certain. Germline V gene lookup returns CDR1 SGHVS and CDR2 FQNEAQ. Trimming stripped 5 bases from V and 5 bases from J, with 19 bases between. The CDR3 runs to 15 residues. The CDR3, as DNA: TGTGCCAGCAGCCAGGCGGTGAACACCTACCACGAGCAGTACTTC. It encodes CASSQAVNTYHEQYF. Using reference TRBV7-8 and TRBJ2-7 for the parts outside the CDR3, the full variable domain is GAGVSQSPRYKVAKRGQDVALRCDPISGHVSLFWYQQALGQGPEFLTYFQNEAQLDKSGLPSDRFFAERPEGSVSTLKIQRTQQEDSAVYLCASSQAVNTYHEQYFGPGTRLTVT.

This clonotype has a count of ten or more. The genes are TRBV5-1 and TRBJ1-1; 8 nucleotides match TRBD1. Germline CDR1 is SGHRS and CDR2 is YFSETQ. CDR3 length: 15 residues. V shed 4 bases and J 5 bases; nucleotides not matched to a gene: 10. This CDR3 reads CASSPESGGRTEAFF. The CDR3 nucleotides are TGCGCCAGCAGCCCCGAGTCAGGGGGCCGAACTGAAGCTTTCTTT.

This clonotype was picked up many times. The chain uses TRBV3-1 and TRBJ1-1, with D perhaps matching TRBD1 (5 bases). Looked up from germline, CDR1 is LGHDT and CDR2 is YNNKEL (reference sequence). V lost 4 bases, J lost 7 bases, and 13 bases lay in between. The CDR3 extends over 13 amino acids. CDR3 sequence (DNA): TGTGCCAGCAGCCGCAAAGGCGACAGTGAAGCTTTCTTT. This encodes CASSRKGDSEAFF.

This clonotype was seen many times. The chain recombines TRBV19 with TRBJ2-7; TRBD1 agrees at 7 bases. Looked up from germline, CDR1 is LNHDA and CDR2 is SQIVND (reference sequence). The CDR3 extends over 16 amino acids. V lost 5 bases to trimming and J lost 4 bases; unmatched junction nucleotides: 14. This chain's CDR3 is CASSPGPGQSGYEQYF. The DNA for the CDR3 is TGTGCCAGTAGTCCGGGACCGGGACAGTCTGGGTACGAGCAGTACTTC.

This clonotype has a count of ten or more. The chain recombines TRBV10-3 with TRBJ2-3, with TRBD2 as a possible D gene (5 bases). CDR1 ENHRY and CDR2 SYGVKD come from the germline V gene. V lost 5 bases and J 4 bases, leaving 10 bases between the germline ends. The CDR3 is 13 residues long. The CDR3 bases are TGTGCCATCAGTTCCGGACTTGCAGATACGCAGTATTTT. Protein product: CAISSGLADTQYF.